In this sample, the clone carrying this T cell receptor beta chain turned up a few times. Its antigen is not known. The data were taken from a study of neoadjuvant nivolumab and ipilimumab in lung cancer. Whole-study results and caveats: TCR receptors were sequenced in few samples.

Sequencing was performed with immunoSEQ multiplex PCR; in TCRdb, only in-frame clones are kept and a portion is missing. Seen here are roughly 30,000 clones, 65% to 85% observed once, and the top ten hold 5% to 7%. V was clipped by 5 bases and J by 2 bases, with 13 bases between them. In germline, CDR1 is KGHSH, CDR2 LQKENI. The CDR3 runs 14 residues. The sequenced sample was peripheral blood, obtained before neoadjuvant nivolumab, alone or with ipilimumab. This TCR was sampled from an adult with non-small cell lung cancer. The chain joins TRBV18 to TRBJ2-7; D uncertain. The CDR3 coding sequence is TGTGCCAGCTCAAAGTCAGGCAGTGCCTACGAGCAGTACTTC. Residues: CASSKSGSAYEQYF.